These 3 T cell receptor beta chains came from one sample sequenced in a study of CXCR3-negative and CXCR3-positive naive CD8 T cells. Antigens for these TCRs are unknown. Overall study results and limits: TRB CDR3s of CXCR3-positive naive cells were more hydrophobic than those of CXCR3-negative naive cells.

UMI labels and 5' RACE were used to prepare the TRB cDNA libraries. TCRdb reanalyzed the 5' RACE reads, giving one entry per CDR3 protein sequence and no DNA. The repertoire table contains 84,000 or so distinct CDR3 sequences. The material sequenced was naive CXCR3+ CD8+ T cells from blood. Subset: CD45RO-CCR7+CD27+CD95- naive CD8+ T cells expressing CXCR3 (TNR3+). The receptor source for this set is a human donor in good health. Some clones in this sample may be carry-over from other donors' samples.

V and J are TRBV28 and TRBJ2-7; TCRdb indicates TRBD2, and absent DNA this call remains unverified. The CDR3 contains 12 residues. Per the germline V gene, CDR1 is MDHEN and CDR2 is SYDVKM. The CDR3 here is CASSPSRYEQYF.

The chain carries TRBV20-1 and TRBJ1-2. The V gene's germline CDR1 is DFQATT and CDR2 SNEGSKA (reference sequence). The CDR3 has 12 amino acids. CDR3 protein: CSARNRDYGYTF.

The chain joins TRBV5-5 to TRBJ2-7; TCRdb designates TRBD1, a call that cannot be tested without DNA. The CDR3 has 16 residues. Germline-derived CDR1 and CDR2 are SGHKS and YYEKEE (reference sequence). CDR3 protein: CASSPTTDSISYEQYF.